One and the same sample provided the 17 T cell receptor beta chains below, sequenced in a study of shared clonotypes between healthy human individuals (dated by TCRdb to about 2020). The method was the immunoSEQ multiplex PCR assay. TCRdb holds this immuneACCESS table with in-frame rearrangements only. Some clones are missing; in checked studies, unresolved V genes explain under half, and the rest has no known cause. This sample comprises about a million clones, around 76% of them detected only once. The ten top clones hold approximately 1.5% of the sample. The sequenced material came from memory CD4+ T cells sorted from blood. According to the study, the label for this sample's cell subset or site signals: CD45RA-negative fraction. The receptors originated from a man aged 18 to 30 in good health.

This sequence joins TRBV4-1 and TRBJ1-4; D is undetermined. Germline CDR1 MGHRA, CDR2 YSYEKL. Trimming left V 4 bases short and J 4 bases short, with 13 bases between. This CDR3 region has 15 residues. The CDR3 nucleotides are TGCGCCAGCAGCCGAGTGGGCCTCTTTAATGAAAAACTGTTTTTT. Its protein is CASSRVGLFNEKLFF.

The V gene is TRBV5-8, the J gene TRBJ1-1; D is unclear. The CDR3 extends over 11 amino acids. Trimming removed 1 base at V and 3 bases at J, with 1 base between. Looked up from germline, CDR1 is SGHTS and CDR2 is YDEGEE. CDR3 bases: TGTGCCAGCAGCTTGTACACTGAAGCTTTCTTT. Protein: CASSLYTEAFF.

CDR3 DNA: TGCAGCGCCCGGGACAACTCAAGGGAGCAGTTCTTC. Protein: CSARDNSREQFF. The V call is TRBV29-1, the J call TRBJ2-1, with a possible D match to TRBD1 (6 bases). This CDR3 region has 12 residues. Germline CDR1 SQVTM, CDR2 ANQGSEA. V lost 7 bases, J lost 10 bases, and 17 bases lay in between.

This clone turned up a few times. Other nucleotide sequences from this sample produce the same CDR3. CDR3 in DNA: TGTGCCAGCTCACCCACAGGGAGCGAGCAGTACTTC. Translation: CASSPTGSEQYF. V usage is TRBV18 and J usage is TRBJ2-7; D perhaps matches TRBD1 (6 bases). CDR1 KGHSH and CDR2 LQKENI come from the germline V gene. V lost 3 bases, J lost 6 bases, and 9 bases lay in between. The CDR3 length is 12 residues.

The V and J genes are TRBV11-2 and TRBJ2-2; a possible D gene is TRBD2 (5 bases). Looked up from germline, CDR1 is SGHAT and CDR2 is FQNNGV. Trimming left V 5 bases short and J 5 bases short, with 15 bases between. The CDR3 length is 15 residues. CDR3 in DNA: TGTGCCAGCAGCCCGACGGGGTCAATTACCGGGGAGCTGTTTTTT. This translates into CASSPTGSITGELFF.

A note on this clone: The same CDR3 can be traced to other DNA sequences in this sample. The V gene is TRBV5-1, the J gene TRBJ2-7; D gene unclear. Trimming pared 0 bases from V and 0 bases from J, leaving 10 bases between. The CDR3 contains 15 residues. Germline CDR1 SGHRS, CDR2 YFSETQ. CDR3 loop: CASSLAGGSSYEQYF. The CDR3 DNA reads TGCGCCAGCAGCTTGGCGGGCGGCAGCTCCTACGAGCAGTACTTC. The full variable domain, in which reference TRBV5-1 and TRBJ2-7 provide the parts outside the CDR3, is KAGVTQTPRYLIKTRGQQVTLSCSPISGHRSVSWYQQTPGQGLQFLFEYFSETQRNKGNFPGRFSGRQFSNSRSEMNVSTLELGDSALYLCASSLAGGSSYEQYFGPGTRLTVT.

The chain couples TRBV5-1 to TRBJ2-3; D uncertain. The CDR3 has 13 residues. Germline assignment: CDR1 SGHRS and CDR2 YFSETQ. The germline V and J ends were trimmed by 0 bases and 4 bases, with 6 bases remaining between them. The CDR3 reads CASSLAGSDTQYF. The CDR3 bases are TGCGCCAGCAGCTTGGCCGGGTCAGATACGCAGTATTTT.

V gene TRBV7-2 combines with J gene TRBJ2-7; no clear D. The CDR3 runs to 15 residues. The V and J ends lost 3 bases and 0 bases respectively, with 12 bases between them. Germline V gene lookup returns CDR1 SGHTA and CDR2 FQGNSA. CDR3 nucleotide sequence: TGTGCCAGCAGCTTCCAGAGTTGGACCTCCTACGAGCAGTACTTC. Its protein is CASSFQSWTSYEQYF.

CDR3 protein: CASSYSYTGYEQYF. The CDR3 nucleotides are TGTGCCAGCAGTTACTCCTACACAGGTTACGAGCAGTACTTC. The chain couples TRBV6-6 to TRBJ2-7; tentative D call: TRBD1 (5 bases). The CDR3 covers 14 residues. Per the germline V gene, CDR1 is MNHNY and CDR2 is SVGAGI (reference sequence). The germline V and J ends were trimmed by 0 bases and 4 bases, with 10 bases remaining between them.

CDR3 in DNA: TGTGCCAGCAGATCTAGCGGGGGTCCGGATACGCAGTATTTT. Its translation is CASRSSGGPDTQYF. The chain employs TRBV7-8 and TRBJ2-3; TRBD2 matches 10 bases. The V and J ends lost 6 bases and 6 bases, in that order; junction bases with no gene match: 6. CDR1 is SGHVS and CDR2 is FQNEAQ in the germline V gene. This CDR3 contains 14 residues.

A remark on this clone: The same CDR3 also results from other DNA sequences found in this sample. The J gene is TRBJ2-7, the V gene TRBV30; perhaps TRBD1 as D (6 bases). Germline assignment: CDR1 GTSNPN and CDR2 SVGIG (reference sequence). Trimming took 4 bases from V and 0 from J, leaving 10 bases between them. The CDR3 has 13 residues. CDR3 in DNA: TGTGCCTGGAAACAGGGATCCTCCTACGAGCAGTACTTC. Protein sequence: CAWKQGSSYEQYF.

The chain carries TRBV20-1 and TRBJ2-1, with D hard to call. Germline V gene sequence: CDR1 DFQATT, CDR2 SNEGSKA (reference sequence). Trimming stripped 4 bases from V and 12 bases from J, with 13 bases between. The CDR3 spans 11 residues. CDR3 sequence reads: CSAKLADVQFF. DNA of the CDR3: TGCAGTGCTAAGCTTGCGGACGTGCAGTTCTTC.

The chain couples TRBV6-6 to TRBJ2-5; D is ambiguous. The CDR3 has 13 amino acids. The germline V gene has CDR1 MNHNY and CDR2 SVGAGI (reference sequence). Between the trimmed V and J ends, which lost 7 bases and 9 bases, there was a span of 18 bases. CDR3 loop: CASTRADTYPQYF. DNA for the CDR3: TGTGCCAGCACCCGGGCCGACACGTACCCCCAGTACTTC.

The rearrangement joins TRBV4-1 to TRBJ1-1; D is perhaps TRBD1 (6 bases). CDR3 length: 15 amino acids. The V gene's germline CDR1 is MGHRA and CDR2 YSYEKL. V was clipped by 2 bases and J by 3 bases, with 13 bases between them. CDR3 amino acids: CASSQTDSHHTEAFF. The CDR3, as DNA: TGCGCCAGCAGCCAAACGGACAGCCATCACACTGAAGCTTTCTTT.

The CDR3, as DNA: TGTGCCAGTAGTATAGAAAGGGGAAGGGCTAGCGAGCACAATGAGCAGTTCTTC. Translation gives CASSIERGRASEHNEQFF. The chain recombines TRBV19 with TRBJ2-1; D may be TRBD2 (6 bases). CDR3 length: 18 residues. The germline CDR1 and CDR2 sequences are LNHDA and SQIVND (reference sequence). V gave up 0 bases and J gave up 5 bases, with 20 bases separating them.

This clone was seen a handful of times. The chain recombines TRBV5-1 with TRBJ2-6; 9 bases agree with TRBD1. CDR3 length equals 18 residues. V shed 5 bases and J 0 bases; nucleotides not matched to a gene: 9. The germline V gene encodes CDR1 SGHRS and CDR2 YFSETQ. The CDR3 nucleotides are TGCGCCAGCAGGAAGACAGGGGGTTCGTTCTCTGGGGCCAACGTCCTGACTTTC. Residues: CASRKTGGSFSGANVLTF.

J is TRBJ1-6 and V is TRBV5-5; D possibly corresponds to TRBD1 (5 bases). V was cut by 1 base and J by 7 bases, with 18 bases left in between. The CDR3 runs 17 residues. Germline CDR1 and CDR2: SGHKS and YYEKEE (reference sequence). The CDR3 region is CASSLTPGGTSNSPLHF. CDR3 in DNA: TGTGCCAGCAGCTTGACCCCGGGGGGGACCTCGAATTCACCCCTCCACTTT.